This T cell receptor (beta chain) was captured in a study of blood T cells in healthy people across ages. Broader study findings: Per-million-T-cell TCR beta diversity fell roughly linearly with age.

Primed by a sample-barcoded 5' primer and a J-beta primer mix, a second PCR proceeded for about 6 to 12 cycles. Template switching added a 12-random-nucleotide identifier to every cDNA molecule. Each sample yielded at least 3 million CDR3-containing paired-end reads. TCRdb passed the 5' RACE reads through MiXCR, listing each CDR3 protein once. The sample comprises about 1.4 million distinct CDR3 sequences, 59% of which are singletons, and 5.5% to 8% rests with the top ten. This CDR3 is built from 14 residues. Germline V lookup: CDR1 DFQATT, CDR2 SNEGSKA (reference sequence). No fewer than 6 million PBMCs went into each sample. This clonotype was picked up one time. Antigen unknown.

The chain is built from TRBV20-1 and TRBJ1-6; D ambiguous. This TCR came from a man in his late teens or twenties in good health. The sample was blood. CDR3 amino acids: CSFAIGGLNSPLHF. CDR3 sequence (DNA): TGCAGCTTTGCGATTGGCGGCCTTAATTCACCCCTCCACTTT.